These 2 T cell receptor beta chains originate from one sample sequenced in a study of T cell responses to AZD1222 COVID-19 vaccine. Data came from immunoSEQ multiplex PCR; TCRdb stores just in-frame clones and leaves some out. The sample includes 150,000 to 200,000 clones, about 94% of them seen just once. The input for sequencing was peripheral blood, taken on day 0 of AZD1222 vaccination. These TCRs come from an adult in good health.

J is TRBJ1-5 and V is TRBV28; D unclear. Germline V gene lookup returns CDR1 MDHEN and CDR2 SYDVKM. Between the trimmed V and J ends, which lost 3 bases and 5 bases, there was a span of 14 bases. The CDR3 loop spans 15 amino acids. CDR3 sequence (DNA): TGTGCCAGCAGTTTGGGCGGGTTGGATCATCAGCCCCAGCATTTT. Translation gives CASSLGGLDHQPQHF.

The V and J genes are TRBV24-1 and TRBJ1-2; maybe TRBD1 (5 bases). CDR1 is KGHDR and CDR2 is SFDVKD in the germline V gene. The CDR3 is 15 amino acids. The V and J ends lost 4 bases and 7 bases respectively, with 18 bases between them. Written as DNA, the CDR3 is TGTGCCACCAGTGACCCCCGGGGACCAGGAAGTGGCTACACCTTC. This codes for CATSDPRGPGSGYTF.